This record looks at one TCR beta chain sequence and its context. Antigen specificity is unknown. This specimen comes from a study of T cell responses to AZD1222 COVID-19 vaccine. Broader study findings: Vaccination with two AZD1222 doses was followed by a rise in Spike-specific TCR breadth and depth.

Clones were sequenced by immunoSEQ multiplex PCR, and TCRdb holds only the in-frame ones, with some missing. The sample yields about 80,000 clones, roughly 87% seen once. The receptor's source is an adult in good health. This specimen was peripheral blood, taken on day 0 of AZD1222 vaccination.

Here the CDR3 DNA reads TGTGCCACCAGCAGAGATGGACGGAATCAGCCCCAGCATTTT. It encodes CATSRDGRNQPQHF. This chain connects TRBV15 to TRBJ1-5, with D unresolved. This CDR3 contains 14 residues. CDR1 LNHNV and CDR2 YYDKDF come from the germline V gene (reference sequence). V dropped 0 bases and J dropped 4 bases, with 7 bases sitting between them.